This TCR beta chain was identified during a study of cytomegalovirus exposure and HLA in healthy donors. CDR1 is SGDLS, CDR2 YYNGEE, per germline. The trim removed 0 bases at V and 8 bases at J, leaving 9 bases unmatched. The CDR3 is 16 residues long. Overall study findings and caveats: 87-base-pair reads could not separate some V segments, including TRBV6-2 and TRBV6-3. In a later analysis, V- and J-gene trimming of beta chains associated with a DCLRE1C missense variant, replicated independently.

To note about this clone: Its antigen remains unknown.

The PCR employed 60 Vbeta primers together with 13 Jbeta primers. The assay was immunoSEQ multiplex PCR, and TCRdb's table has in-frame clones only and misses some. The profile covers roughly 140,000 clones, with about 75% appearing a single time and 1.6% taken by the ten largest. This TCR was sampled from a woman in her twenties or thirties in good health and CMV-seronegative. The specimen was PBMCs. V gene TRBV9 combines with J gene TRBJ2-1; 9 nucleotides align to TRBD1. The CDR3 DNA reads TGTGCCAGCAGCGTAGGATTGGGACAGGGTAAAGATGAGCAGTTCTTC. The encoded protein is CASSVGLGQGKDEQFF.